This TCR beta chain was captured by sequencing in a study of T cell clones after liver transplantation. In the study overall: Third-party-reactive TCRbeta sequences from pre-transplant mixed lymphocyte reactions served as antigen-independent comparators.

This CDR3 is 16 amino acids long. CDR1 is SGHVS and CDR2 is FQNEAQ in the germline V gene. The V and J ends lost 4 bases and 6 bases respectively, with 16 bases between them. This table comes from immunoSEQ multiplex PCR, and its TCRdb copy is limited to in-frame clones, with some not included. The data contain some 50,000 clones, under 85% of them seen just once; the ten biggest clones take up about a tenth. The chain carries TRBV7-8 and TRBJ1-6, with D perhaps TRBD1 (5 bases). The material sequenced was CD4+ T cells from blood, taken at the 22-month timepoint. The receptor comes from a human patient who received a liver transplant. Some of the T cells might come from the graft donor. In DNA, the CDR3 is TGTGCCAGCAGCTCGGCCCCGGGACGTGGTAATTCACCCCTCCACTTT. Amino acids: CASSSAPGRGNSPLHF.